These 17 T cell receptor beta chains share one sample of origin, sequenced in a study of cytomegalovirus exposure and HLA in healthy donors. Use of 60 Vbeta and 13 Jbeta primers characterized the PCR. This table comes from immunoSEQ multiplex PCR, and its TCRdb copy is limited to in-frame clones, with some not included. Among 150,000 to 200,000 clones listed, more than 60% were seen once. Sequenced material: PBMCs. The receptors originated from a female donor in good health and CMV-seronegative.

V gene TRBV4-1 combines with J gene TRBJ2-7; weak D call: TRBD2 (5 bases). V shed 4 bases and J shed 6 bases, with 10 bases lying between them. Germline V gene data show CDR1 as MGHRA and CDR2 as YSYEKL. The length of the CDR3 is 12 residues. As DNA, the CDR3 is TGCGCCAGCAGCCCACCAGAGGGCGAGCAGTACTTC. Protein: CASSPPEGEQYF.

The chain is built from TRBV10-1 and TRBJ1-5, with TRBD1 as a possible D gene (6 bases). The V and J ends lost 4 bases and 3 bases respectively, with 7 bases between them. Germline values: CDR1 WNHNN, CDR2 SYGVQD (reference sequence). The CDR3 contains 13 residues. The CDR3 DNA follows: TGCGCCAGCAGTGGGGACACCAATCAGCCCCAGCATTTT. Its protein product is CASSGDTNQPQHF.

A single count supports this clone. The chain joins TRBV12-5 to TRBJ1-1; no definite D call. Per the germline V gene, CDR1 is LGHNT and CDR2 is FRNRAP. The V end was cut by 6 bases, the J end by 1 base, with 9 bases between. The CDR3 runs 13 residues. The CDR3 nucleotides are TGTGCTAGTGGCAGTGGGCGGAACACTGAAGCTTTCTTT. Translation: CASGSGRNTEAFF.

The chain is built from TRBV7-2 and TRBJ2-1; 10 positions match TRBD2. The CDR3 consists of 15 residues. Germline V CDR1 and CDR2: SGHTA, FQGNSA. Losses at the gene ends were 1 base for V and 11 bases for J; bases not matched to a gene: 8. CDR3 bases: TGTGCCAGCAGCTTAGGGATGGGTAGCGGGGGGAAGCAGTTCTTC. This sequence encodes CASSLGMGSGGKQFF.

The chain employs TRBV7-9 and TRBJ1-1; D possibly corresponds to TRBD1 (5 bases). Germline CDR1 is SEHNR and CDR2 is FQNEAQ (reference sequence). The CDR3 sequence is 15 residues long. With 0 bases removed from V and 10 bases from J, the gap between germline ends came to 18 bases. The CDR3 nucleotides are TGTGCCAGCAGCTTAGCTGCCGGGTTGGGACTAGGAGCTTTCTTT. This codes for CASSLAAGLGLGAFF.

This sequence joins TRBV28 and TRBJ2-7; TRBD2 agrees at 13 bases. The CDR3 is 15 amino acids. CDR1 and CDR2 (germline): MDHEN, SYDVKM. V shed 2 bases, J shed 2 bases, and the junction held 0 bases outside the gene matches. CDR3 region: CASSLGTSGAYEQYF. The CDR3 bases are TGTGCCAGCAGTTTAGGGACTAGCGGGGCCTACGAGCAGTACTTC.

The chain employs TRBV6-5 and TRBJ1-1, with D possibly TRBD1 on 5 matching bases. The CDR3 has 12 amino acids. Germline assignment: CDR1 MNHEY and CDR2 SVGAGI. Trimming removed 6 bases at V and 4 bases at J, with 9 bases between. The CDR3: CASSTRATEAFF. In DNA, the CDR3 is TGTGCCAGCAGCACCAGGGCCACTGAAGCTTTCTTT.

This clone was seen a handful of times. Sequence at one end of the junction differs from germline and may be a read error. This chain joins TRBV6-5 and TRBJ2-7; TRBD1 is a possible D gene (5 bases). Germline V gives CDR1 MNHEY, CDR2 SVGAGI. The CDR3 has 11 amino acids. CDR3 nucleotides: TGTGCCATCAGTGTTGGGGCCGAGCAGTACTTC. This codes for CAISVGAEQYF.

J is TRBJ2-2 and V is TRBV7-3; D unresolved. Germline V lookup: CDR1 SGHTA, CDR2 FQGTGA. The CDR3 runs 13 residues. Trimming pared 5 bases from V and 7 bases from J, leaving 11 bases between. CDR3 in amino acids: CASSRSVNGELFF. CDR3 sequence (DNA): TGTGCCAGCAGCCGAAGCGTGAACGGGGAGCTGTTTTTT.

The chain couples TRBV13 to TRBJ1-6; 10 bases agree with TRBD1. The CDR3 contains 16 residues. Germline CDR1 and CDR2: PRHDT and FYEKMQ (reference sequence). J gave up 10 bases and V 1 base, and 7 bases lay outside the gene matches. The CDR3 DNA follows: TGTGCCAGCAGCTTAGAGACAGGGGGCTTCTTGTCACCCCTCCACTTT. Translation gives CASSLETGGFLSPLHF.

Remarks on this clone: The same CDR3 arises from other DNA sequences in this sample as well. The rearrangement uses TRBV15 and TRBJ1-2, with D possibly being TRBD1 (6 bases). There are 13 residues in the CDR3. The V end lost 5 bases, the J end lost 9 bases, and 16 bases lay between the germline ends. CDR1 LNHNV and CDR2 YYDKDF come from the germline V gene (reference sequence). The CDR3 sequence is CATSRRQVERYTF. The CDR3 nucleotides are TGTGCCACCAGCCGAAGACAGGTTGAACGCTACACCTTC.

Turning to this clone: At one end the junction does not follow the germline gene, possibly because of a read error. The V and J genes are TRBV5-1 and TRBJ2-1; TRBD2 aligns across 10 bases. The CDR3 is made up of 17 amino acids. Germline V gives CDR1 SGHRS, CDR2 YFSETQ. The CDR3 protein is CASSLFLAGASSNEQFF. CDR3 nucleotides: TGCGCCAGCAGCTTGTTCCTAGCGGGGGCATCCTCCAATGAGCAGTTCTTC.

On this clone itself: This sample includes further DNA sequences coding for the same CDR3. The CDR3 sequence: CASSQEGAVETQYF. CDR3 DNA sequence: TGTGCCAGCAGCCAAGAAGGAGCAGTCGAGACCCAGTACTTC. This chain links TRBV14 with TRBJ2-5; D uncertain. CDR1 and CDR2 (germline): SGHDN, FVKESK. V was trimmed by 0 bases and J by 5 bases, leaving 10 bases between them. The CDR3 sequence is 14 residues long.

The chain couples TRBV28 to TRBJ1-4, with 9 bases identical to TRBD1. From germline, CDR1 is MDHEN and CDR2 SYDVKM. CDR3 length: 15 residues. The V segment lost 6 bases and the J segment 5 bases; nucleotides outside the gene matches: 7. CDR3 sequence: CASSYSGTGNEKLFF. As DNA, the CDR3 is TGTGCCAGCAGCTACTCCGGGACAGGGAATGAAAAACTGTTTTTT.

This chain connects TRBV5-1 to TRBJ2-3, with 12 bases identical to TRBD2. The CDR3 totals 16 residues. J lost 1 base, V lost 2 bases, and 2 bases had no gene match. CDR1 is SGHRS and CDR2 is YFSETQ in the germline V gene. The CDR3 DNA follows: TGCGCCAGCAGCTTTCGGACTAGCGGGGGCACAGATACGCAGTATTTT. This gives the protein CASSFRTSGGTDTQYF.

The V gene is TRBV5-1, the J gene TRBJ2-6, with D perhaps matching TRBD1 (5 bases). CDR3 size: 16 residues. The germline V gene has CDR1 SGHRS and CDR2 YFSETQ. V was cut by 5 bases and J by 0 bases, with 12 bases left in between. The CDR3, as DNA: TGCGCCAGCAGTCCCGGACATGACTCTGGGGCCAACGTCCTGACTTTC. Its protein is CASSPGHDSGANVLTF.

The chain uses TRBV2 and TRBJ1-5, with 9 bases identical to TRBD1. After removal of 4 bases from V and 5 bases from J, the junction contained 6 bases not matched to a gene. CDR1 and CDR2 (germline): SNHLY, FYNNEI. There are 15 residues in the CDR3. The CDR3 sequence is CASSAGQGNYQPQHF. CDR3 in DNA: TGTGCCAGCAGTGCAGGACAGGGGAATTATCAGCCCCAGCATTTT.